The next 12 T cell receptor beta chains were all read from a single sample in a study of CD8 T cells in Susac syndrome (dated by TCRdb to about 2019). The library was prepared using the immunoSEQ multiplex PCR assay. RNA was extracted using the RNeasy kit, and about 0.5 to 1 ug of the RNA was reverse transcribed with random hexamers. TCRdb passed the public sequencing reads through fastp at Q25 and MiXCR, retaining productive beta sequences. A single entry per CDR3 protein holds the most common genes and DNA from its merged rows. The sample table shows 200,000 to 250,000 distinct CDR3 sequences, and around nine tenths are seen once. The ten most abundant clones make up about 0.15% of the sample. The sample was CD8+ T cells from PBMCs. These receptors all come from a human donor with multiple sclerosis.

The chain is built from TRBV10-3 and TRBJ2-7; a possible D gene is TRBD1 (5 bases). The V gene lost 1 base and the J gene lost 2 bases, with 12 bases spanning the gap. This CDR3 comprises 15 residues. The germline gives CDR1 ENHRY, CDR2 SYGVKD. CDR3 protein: CAISEFQGVTYEQYF. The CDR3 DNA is TGTGCCATCAGTGAGTTCCAAGGGGTGACCTACGAGCAGTACTTC.

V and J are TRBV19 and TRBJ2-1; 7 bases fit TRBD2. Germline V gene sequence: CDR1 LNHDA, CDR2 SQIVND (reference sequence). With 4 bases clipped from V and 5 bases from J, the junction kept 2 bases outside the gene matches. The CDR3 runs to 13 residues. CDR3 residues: CASSSGGNNEQFF. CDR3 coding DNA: TGTGCCAGTAGTAGCGGGGGTAACAATGAGCAGTTCTTC.

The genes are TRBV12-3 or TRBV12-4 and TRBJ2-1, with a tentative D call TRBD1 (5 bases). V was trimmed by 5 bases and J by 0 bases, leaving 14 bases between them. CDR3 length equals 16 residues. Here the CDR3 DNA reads TGTGCCAGCAGTCCCCCGGACATTGGCTCCTACAATGAGCAGTTCTTC. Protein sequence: CASSPPDIGSYNEQFF.

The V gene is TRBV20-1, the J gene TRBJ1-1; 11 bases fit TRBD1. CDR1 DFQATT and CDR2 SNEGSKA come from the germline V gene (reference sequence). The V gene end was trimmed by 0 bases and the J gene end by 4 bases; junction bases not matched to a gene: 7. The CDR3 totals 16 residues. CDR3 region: CSARDPWDRGITEAFF. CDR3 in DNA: TGCAGTGCTAGAGACCCCTGGGACAGGGGGATCACTGAAGCTTTCTTT.

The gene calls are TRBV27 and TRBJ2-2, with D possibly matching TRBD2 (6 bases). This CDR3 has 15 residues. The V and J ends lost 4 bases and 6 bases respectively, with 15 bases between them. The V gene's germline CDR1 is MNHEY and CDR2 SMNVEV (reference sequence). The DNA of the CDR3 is TGTGCCAGCAGTTGGGACTCCTTAGAGTCCGGGGAGCTGTTTTTT. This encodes CASSWDSLESGELFF.

For the CDR3, the DNA is TGTGCCAGCAGCCAGGTATCACAGGCCTACGAGCAGTACTTC. Translating gives CASSQVSQAYEQYF. The rearrangement joins TRBV14 to TRBJ2-7, with TRBD1 as a possible D gene (5 bases). CDR1 and CDR2 (germline): SGHDN, FVKESK. CDR3 size: 14 residues. Trimming removed 3 bases from V and 2 bases from J, with 11 bases in between.

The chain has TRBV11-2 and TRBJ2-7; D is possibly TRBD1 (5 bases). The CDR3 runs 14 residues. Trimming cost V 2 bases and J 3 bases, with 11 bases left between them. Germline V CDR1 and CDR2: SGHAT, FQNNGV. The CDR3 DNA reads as TGTGCCAGCAGCTTATTGGCAGGGCGCTACGAGCAGTACTTC. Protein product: CASSLLAGRYEQYF.

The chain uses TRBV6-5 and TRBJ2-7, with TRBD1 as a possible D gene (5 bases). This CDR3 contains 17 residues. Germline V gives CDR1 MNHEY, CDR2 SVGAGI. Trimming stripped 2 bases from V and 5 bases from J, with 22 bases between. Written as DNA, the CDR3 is TGTGCCAGCAGTTACCAACATACAAGTCCCCCAGGGAACGAGCAGTACTTC. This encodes CASSYQHTSPPGNEQYF.

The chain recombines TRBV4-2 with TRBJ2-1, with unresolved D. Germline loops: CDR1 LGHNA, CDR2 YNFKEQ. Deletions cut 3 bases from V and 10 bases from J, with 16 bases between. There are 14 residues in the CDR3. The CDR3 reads CASSQGPPSEEQFF. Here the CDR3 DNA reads TGTGCCAGCAGCCAGGGCCCGCCCAGCGAGGAGCAGTTCTTC.

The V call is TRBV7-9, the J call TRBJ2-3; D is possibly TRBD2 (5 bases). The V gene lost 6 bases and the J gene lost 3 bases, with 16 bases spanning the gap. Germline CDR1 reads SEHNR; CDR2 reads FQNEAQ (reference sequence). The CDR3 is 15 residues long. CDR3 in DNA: TGTGCCAGCAGTCAAGGATCGGGGAATACAGATACGCAGTATTTT. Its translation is CASSQGSGNTDTQYF.

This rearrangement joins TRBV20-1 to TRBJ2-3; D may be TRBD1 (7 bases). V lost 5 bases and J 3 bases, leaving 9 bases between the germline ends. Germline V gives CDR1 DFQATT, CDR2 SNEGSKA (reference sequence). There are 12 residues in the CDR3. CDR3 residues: CSAQGGTDTQYF. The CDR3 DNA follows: TGCAGTGCTCAGGGGGGAACAGATACGCAGTATTTT.

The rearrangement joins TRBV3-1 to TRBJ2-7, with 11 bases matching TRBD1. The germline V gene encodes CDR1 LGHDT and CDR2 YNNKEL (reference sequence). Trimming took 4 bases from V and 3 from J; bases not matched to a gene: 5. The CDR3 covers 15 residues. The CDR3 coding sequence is TGTGCCAGCAGCCCAGACGGGACAGGGGGCTACGAGCAGTACTTC. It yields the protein CASSPDGTGGYEQYF.